The next 23 T cell receptor beta chains were all read from a single sample in a study of T cell clonotyping in hematopoietic cell transplantation. Profiling relied on immunoSEQ multiplex PCR, and the TCRdb table lists in-frame clones only, not all of them. Counted here are approximately 5,400 clones, 70% to 80% occurring once; the ten biggest clones make up just over 20%. The material sequenced was peripheral blood mononuclear cells, taken 100 days after allogeneic stem cell transplant. All receptors come from a male patient between 55 and 70 years old who had an allogeneic stem cell transplant, so T cells may come from the graft donor. Some clones in this sample may be carry-over from other donors' samples.

In its sample, this clone is large. Written as DNA, the CDR3 is TGTGCCAGCAGTTACTCTCCAGGACGAGAGACCCAGTACTTC. The encoded protein is CASSYSPGRETQYF. The chain joins TRBV6-5 to TRBJ2-5, with D unresolved. There are 14 residues in the CDR3. The V end was cut by 0 bases, the J end by 4 bases, with 9 bases between. Germline V gene lookup returns CDR1 MNHEY and CDR2 SVGAGI.

The chain is built from TRBV19 and TRBJ1-2; no firm D call. Germline V gene lookup returns CDR1 LNHDA and CDR2 SQIVND (reference sequence). V lost 8 bases to trimming and J lost 4 bases, with 11 bases between them. This CDR3 has 12 amino acids. This chain's CDR3 is CASLSLPYGYTF. CDR3 coding DNA: TGTGCCAGTCTGTCCCTTCCCTATGGCTACACCTTC.

The rearrangement uses TRBV4-3 and TRBJ2-1; 9 bases are a match to TRBD2. Trimming removed 0 bases from V and 2 bases from J; junction bases left unmatched: 2. Germline V CDR1 and CDR2: LGHNA, YSLEER. The CDR3 consists of 16 residues. The CDR3 sequence: CASSQDLAGTYNEQFF. The CDR3 nucleotides are TGCGCCAGCAGCCAAGACCTAGCGGGGACCTACAATGAGCAGTTCTTC.

The chain links TRBV4-1 to TRBJ1-5; perhaps TRBD1 as D (6 bases). Trimming shortened V by 0 bases and J by 2 bases, and 17 bases separated the two germline ends. Germline CDR1 is MGHRA and CDR2 is YSYEKL. This CDR3 is built from 18 residues. The CDR3 DNA follows: TGCGCCAGCAGCCAAGATGTAGGGGGAGCTGAGGGCAATCAGCCCCAGCATTTT. Translation gives CASSQDVGGAEGNQPQHF.

The V call is TRBV29-1, the J call TRBJ2-1; D gene ambiguous. V lost 0 bases and J lost 2, with 11 bases in between. This CDR3 has 15 amino acids. Germline lookup yields CDR1 SQVTM and CDR2 ANQGSEA. CDR3 amino acids: CSVEDPERAYNEQFF. CDR3 in DNA: TGCAGCGTTGAAGACCCCGAGCGAGCCTACAATGAGCAGTTCTTC.

V gene TRBV10-3 combines with J gene TRBJ1-2; TRBD1 might be the D (5 bases). V shed 5 bases and J shed 14 bases, with 27 bases lying between them. The CDR3 consists of 15 residues. CDR1 and CDR2 (germline): ENHRY, SYGVKD. CDR3 sequence: CAISLRDSRAMGGTF. For the CDR3, the DNA is TGTGCCATCAGTTTACGGGACTCCCGAGCTATGGGGGGGACCTTC.

This chain uses TRBV11-1 with TRBJ2-2, with TRBD1 identical over 7 bases. CDR3 length: 16 residues. J lost 0 bases, V lost 0 bases, and 1 base had no gene match. Germline loops: CDR1 SGHAT, CDR2 FQDESV (reference sequence). CDR3 sequence: CASSLAGQTNTGELFF. The DNA for the CDR3 is TGTGCCAGCAGCTTAGCGGGACAGACGAACACCGGGGAGCTGTTTTTT.

The rearrangement joins TRBV6-4 to TRBJ2-3, with 7 bases aligning to TRBD1. This CDR3 comprises 14 residues. Germline V gives CDR1 MRHNA, CDR2 SNTAGT. The V and J ends lost 6 bases and 1 base, in that order; junction bases with no gene match: 4. The CDR3 region is CASSAGTGTDTQYF. The CDR3 DNA reads TGTGCCAGCAGCGCCGGGACAGGCACAGATACGCAGTATTTT.

The genes are TRBV7-9 and TRBJ2-1, with 14 bases identical to TRBD2. V shed 3 bases and J 9 bases; nucleotides not matched to a gene: 4. Per germline, CDR1 SEHNR and CDR2 FQNEAQ (reference sequence). This CDR3 spans 15 amino acids. CDR3 residues: CASSLTSGRGGEQFF. The DNA of the CDR3 is TGTGCCAGCAGCTTGACTAGCGGGAGGGGGGGTGAGCAGTTCTTC.

The chain carries TRBV4-1 and TRBJ2-2; 7 positions agree with TRBD2. From germline, CDR1 is MGHRA and CDR2 YSYEKL. The junction had 4 bases not matched to a gene; V was cut back by 0 bases and J by 3 bases. CDR3 size: 16 residues. This chain's CDR3 is CASSQEAGLDTGELFF. The CDR3 DNA reads as TGCGCCAGCAGCCAAGAAGCGGGGTTGGACACCGGGGAGCTGTTTTTT.

This clone showed up just a few times. CDR3 sequence: CASSLTSGSRLSEQYF. CDR3 coding DNA: TGTGCCAGCAGCTTGACTAGCGGGAGCCGCCTTAGCGAGCAGTACTTC. The chain recombines TRBV7-3 with TRBJ2-7, with 12 positions matching TRBD2. This CDR3 comprises 16 residues. Per germline, CDR1 SGHTA and CDR2 FQGTGA. The junction had 9 bases not matched to a gene; V was cut back by 3 bases and J by 6 bases. Full variable domain (missing parts from reference TRBV7-3 and TRBJ2-7): GAGVSQTPSNKVTEKGKYVELRCDPISGHTALYWYRQSLGQGPEFLIYFQGTGAADDSGLPNDRFFAVRPEGSVSTLKIQRTERGDSAVYLCASSLTSGSRLSEQYFGPGTRLTVT.

The chain carries TRBV6-6 and TRBJ2-7, with TRBD2 matching 7 bases. Germline lookup yields CDR1 MNHNY and CDR2 SVGAGI (reference sequence). V gave up 6 bases and J gave up 5 bases; unmatched junction bases: 7. The length of the CDR3 is 13 residues. CDR3 in DNA: TGTGCCAGCAGACGCGGGAGTAAGGACGAGCAGTACTTC. It translates to CASRRGSKDEQYF.

Remarks on this clone: One junction end does not reproduce the germline sequence, and a read error may be involved. J is TRBJ2-7 and V is TRBV7-7; D not certain. The CDR3 has 13 residues. Germline V gives CDR1 SSHAT, CDR2 FNYEAQ (reference sequence). The CDR3 region is CASSLGTADEQYF. The CDR3 nucleotides read TGTGCTAGCAGCTTAGGTACGGCCGACGAGCAGTACTTC.

This sequence joins TRBV4-3 and TRBJ1-4; no definite D call. The CDR3 runs to 16 residues. Germline V gives CDR1 LGHNA, CDR2 YSLEER. Trimming shortened V by 0 bases and J by 8 bases, and 16 bases separated the two germline ends. CDR3 in DNA: TGCGCCAGCAGCCAAGATCCCGGTCTAAATAAGGAAAAACTGTTTTTT. Translated: CASSQDPGLNKEKLFF.

This rearrangement joins TRBV4-1 to TRBJ1-3; no definite D call. From germline, CDR1 is MGHRA and CDR2 YSYEKL. V dropped 0 bases and J dropped 0 bases, with 6 bases sitting between them. This CDR3 has 15 residues. CDR3 bases: TGCGCCAGCAGCCAAGACCCAAACTCTGGAAACACCATATATTTT. It codes for CASSQDPNSGNTIYF.

The V and J genes are TRBV5-1 and TRBJ2-7; TRBD1 matches at 7 bases. The trim removed 5 bases at V and 0 bases at J, leaving 8 bases unmatched. CDR3 length: 15 residues. Per germline, CDR1 SGHRS and CDR2 YFSETQ. The CDR3 DNA follows: TGCGCCAGCAGTCAACAGGGGTCCCCCTCCTACGAGCAGTACTTC. Protein: CASSQQGSPSYEQYF.

The V gene is TRBV28, the J gene TRBJ2-2; 7 bases fit TRBD1. The ends lost 9 bases at V and 4 bases at J; junction bases unmatched: 14. CDR3 length: 16 residues. Germline-derived CDR1 and CDR2 are MDHEN and SYDVKM. The CDR3 loop is CASGKPPGQSTGELFF. DNA for the CDR3: TGTGCCAGTGGAAAGCCTCCGGGACAGAGCACCGGGGAGCTGTTTTTT. The full variable domain, its missing parts supplied by reference TRBV28 and TRBJ2-2, is DVKVTQSSRYLVKRTGEKVFLECVQDMDHENMFWYRQDPGLGLRLIYFSYDVKMKEKGDIPEGYSVSREKKERFSLILESASTNQTSMYLCASGKPPGQSTGELFFGEGSRLTVL.

The chain recombines TRBV7-3 with TRBJ2-3, with 13 nucleotides matching TRBD2. This CDR3 contains 13 residues. V lost 6 bases, J lost 9 bases, and 3 bases stayed unmatched. Per the germline V gene, CDR1 is SGHTA and CDR2 is FQGTGA. The CDR3 spells CASRGLAGDTQYF. The CDR3 bases are TGTGCCAGCAGAGGACTAGCGGGAGACACGCAGTATTTT.

The chain is built from TRBV30 and TRBJ2-3; D may be TRBD2 (5 bases). Germline V gene data show CDR1 as GTSNPN and CDR2 as SVGIG (reference sequence). V gave up 2 bases and J gave up 2 bases, with 11 bases separating them. The CDR3 has 14 amino acids. Written as DNA, the CDR3 is TGTGCCTGGAGTCGCAGCGGCCCCACAGATACGCAGTATTTT. This gives the protein CAWSRSGPTDTQYF.

The V gene is TRBV29-1, the J gene TRBJ1-2; D is perhaps TRBD1 (5 bases). From germline, CDR1 is SQVTM and CDR2 ANQGSEA. The CDR3 has 14 amino acids. V was clipped by 3 bases and J by 3 bases, with 14 bases between them. The DNA for the CDR3 is TGCAGCGTTGAGAGCGGGGGGGACTACTATGGCTACACCTTC. Its protein is CSVESGGDYYGYTF.

The CDR3 reads CASTAGAHGYTF. In DNA form, the CDR3 reads TGTGCCAGCACCGCAGGGGCGCATGGCTACACCTTC. The chain joins TRBV6-1 to TRBJ1-2; possible D gene TRBD1, 6 bases. CDR3 length: 12 amino acids. Germline assignment: CDR1 MNHNS and CDR2 SASEGT. V lost 7 bases to trimming and J lost 6 bases, with 12 bases between them.

The sample holds one count of this clone. The chain has TRBV27 and TRBJ1-5, with unresolved D. This CDR3 comprises 14 residues. Trimming removed 0 bases at V and 6 bases at J, with 9 bases between. CDR1 is MNHEY and CDR2 is SMNVEV in the germline V gene (reference sequence). CDR3 nucleotide sequence: TGTGCCAGCAGTTTATCCCCCCGGGGTCAGCCCCAGCATTTT. It is translated as CASSLSPRGQPQHF.

The chain links TRBV4-1 to TRBJ2-7, with TRBD1 matching 8 bases. V was clipped by 1 base and J by 1 base; unmatched bases: 12. Germline CDR1 is MGHRA and CDR2 is YSYEKL. The CDR3 consists of 18 residues. For the CDR3, the DNA is TGCGCCAGCAGCCAAGTGGAGTACGGGACAGGTCCATCCTACGAGCAGTACTTC. Amino acid sequence: CASSQVEYGTGPSYEQYF.